This is a list of T cell receptor beta chains from one sample in a study of control samples from healthy donors and cancer patients. This table comes from immunoSEQ multiplex PCR, and its TCRdb copy is limited to in-frame clones, with some not included. The table records about 52,000 clones, 85% to 95% of them present only once. Sequenced input: blood. The receptors here all came from a man under 40 in good health. Each CDR3 is given with its conserved first and last residue. The D gene is left open where the match is weak. Clone size is shown for a subset of rows, as once, few, many or a class of expanded clone.

V	D	size	J	CDR3	DNA
TRBV2	.	.	TRBJ1-3	CASKGRSSGNTIYF	TGTGCCAGCAAGGGAAGGTCCTCTGGAAACACCATATATTTT
TRBV24-1	.	.	TRBJ2-1	CATSAPRPRNEQFF	TGTGCCACCAGTGCTCCTAGACCCCGAAATGAGCAGTTCTTC
TRBV30	TRBD2	.	TRBJ2-5	CAWSGDVAGRGGQETQYF	TGTGCCTGGAGTGGAGATGTAGCGGGGAGGGGGGGGCAAGAGACCCAGTACTTC
TRBV28	.	.	TRBJ2-7	CASCRDVYEQYF	TGTGCCAGCTGTCGGGACGTCTACGAGCAGTACTTC
TRBV28	TRBD2	few	TRBJ2-4	CASSPRGGLRNIQYF	TGTGCCAGCAGTCCCCGGGGGGGGTTGAGAAACATTCAGTACTTC
TRBV5-4	.	.	TRBJ2-5	CASSLVGVGETQYF	TGTGCCAGCAGCTTGGTAGGGGTCGGAGAGACCCAGTACTTC
TRBV27	TRBD2	.	TRBJ2-3	CASSLTSGSATDTQYF	TGTGCCAGCAGTTTAACTAGCGGGAGCGCCACAGATACGCAGTATTTT
TRBV5-3	TRBD1	.	TRBJ1-5	CARSPDRERQPQHF	TGTGCCAGAAGCCCCGACAGGGAGAGACAGCCCCAGCATTTT
TRBV30	.	.	TRBJ1-1	CAWSNREAPNTEAFF	TGTGCCTGGAGCAATAGAGAGGCTCCGAACACTGAAGCTTTCTTT
TRBV5-5	.	.	TRBJ2-2	CASSTRVAENTGELFF	TGTGCCAGCAGCACCCGGGTAGCGGAGAACACCGGGGAGCTGTTTTTT
TRBV21-1	.	.	TRBJ2-1	CASSKLAGTGSYNEQFF	TGTGCCAGCAGCAAATTAGCCGGGACAGGATCCTACAATGAGCAGTTCTTC
TRBV7-3	TRBD2	.	TRBJ2-1	CASSLGLAIGEQFF	TGTGCCAGCAGCCTGGGACTAGCGATAGGAGAGCAGTTCTTC
TRBV7-2	TRBD2	.	TRBJ2-5	CASSSPGLAGETQYF	TGTGCCAGCAGCTCGCCGGGACTAGCGGGAGAGACCCAGTACTTC
TRBV6-2/TRBV6-3	.	once	TRBJ2-1	CASSRGRGRSGHNEQFF	TGTGCCAGCAGTAGGGGACGGGGACGTAGCGGCCACAATGAGCAGTTCTTC
TRBV28	.	.	TRBJ1-2	CASSFRGSGYTF	TGTGCCAGCAGTTTCAGGGGCTCCGGCTACACCTTC
TRBV12-3/TRBV12-4	.	.	TRBJ1-1	CASSRTENTEAFF	TGTGCCAGCAGTCGGACGGAAAACACTGAAGCTTTCTTT
TRBV30	.	.	TRBJ1-2	CAWSVEGIGYGYTF	TGTGCCTGGAGTGTAGAGGGTATAGGCTATGGCTACACCTTC
TRBV29-1	.	.	TRBJ2-3	CSPKLASTDTQYF	TGCAGCCCAAAACTAGCAAGCACAGATACGCAGTATTTT
TRBV7-7	.	.	TRBJ2-5	CASSPNQETQYF	TGTGCTAGCAGCCCCAATCAAGAGACCCAGTACTTC
TRBV5-5	.	.	TRBJ2-1	CASSHRTEITEQFF	TGTGCCAGCAGCCACAGGACAGAAATCACTGAGCAGTTCTTC
TRBV19	.	.	TRBJ1-6	CASTGYPSSYNSPLHF	TGTGCCAGTACGGGGTACCCGAGCTCCTATAATTCACCCCTCCACTTT
TRBV2	.	.	TRBJ2-2	CASSELGAPAGELFF	TGTGCCAGCAGTGAATTGGGGGCGCCGGCCGGGGAGCTGTTTTTT
TRBV14	.	.	TRBJ2-7	CASSQDLSLTVYEQYF	TGTGCCAGCAGCCAAGATCTCTCGCTGACCGTCTACGAGCAGTACTTC
TRBV10-1	.	once	TRBJ1-4	CASSVRRGEKLFF	TGCGCCAGCAGTGTGAGACGGGGTGAAAAACTGTTTTTT
TRBV7-3	.	.	TRBJ2-3	CASSASGGAPSTDTQYF	TGTGCCAGCAGCGCTTCAGGGGGGGCCCCCAGCACAGATACGCAGTATTTT
TRBV7-8	.	once	TRBJ1-5	CASSQVSVEQPQHF	TGTGCCAGCAGCCAGGTGTCCGTTGAGCAGCCCCAGCATTTT
TRBV5-6	.	.	TRBJ2-7	CASSLAGGSYEQYF	TGTGCCAGCAGCTTGGCCGGGGGCTCCTACGAGCAGTACTTC
TRBV6-1	TRBD2	.	TRBJ2-5	CASSETSGRTPRATQYF	TGTGCCAGCAGTGAGACTAGCGGGAGGACCCCAAGAGCGACCCAGTACTTC
TRBV14	TRBD2	.	TRBJ2-2	CASSLSGRALYTGELFF	TGTGCCAGCAGCCTGAGCGGGAGGGCTTTGTACACCGGGGAGCTGTTTTTT
TRBV19	.	.	TRBJ1-5	CAWFMGEQPQHF	TGTGCCTGGTTTATGGGGGAGCAGCCCCAGCATTTT
TRBV5-4	.	.	TRBJ2-7	CASSLDSRGPLEQYF	TGTGCCAGCAGCTTGGACAGCAGGGGCCCCCTCGAGCAGTACTTC
TRBV7-9	TRBD2	.	TRBJ2-7	CASSPLAGGSNEQYF	TGTGCCAGCAGCCCCCTAGCGGGAGGAAGCAACGAGCAGTACTTC
TRBV28	TRBD1	.	TRBJ1-6	CASSFRDSLYNSPLHF	TGTGCCAGCAGTTTCAGGGACAGTTTATATAATTCACCCCTCCACTTT
TRBV10-1	.	.	TRBJ2-7	CASSESYEQYF	TGCGCCAGCAGTGAATCTTACGAGCAGTACTTC
TRBV14	.	.	TRBJ2-4	CASSQPPNIQYF	TGTGCCAGCAGCCAACCCCCAAACATTCAGTACTTC
TRBV7-2	.	.	TRBJ1-4	CASRVTGTYNEKLFF	TGTGCCAGCAGGGTTACCGGGACCTATAATGAAAAACTGTTTTTT
TRBV7-2	.	.	TRBJ1-2	CASSPSPELTYGYTF	TGTGCCAGCAGCCCGTCCCCTGAGCTCACATATGGCTACACCTTC
TRBV5-1	.	.	TRBJ2-1	CASSLGLAAYNEQFF	TGCGCCAGCAGCTTGGGCCTAGCAGCCTACAATGAGCAGTTCTTC
TRBV4-3	TRBD2	.	TRBJ2-1	CASSQDPTSGFQQFF	TGCGCCAGCAGCCAAGATCCGACTAGCGGGTTCCAGCAGTTCTTC
TRBV5-4	.	.	TRBJ1-2	CASSLGQGLDGYTF	TGTGCCAGCAGCTTGGGGCAGGGCCTGGATGGCTACACCTTC
TRBV7-9	TRBD2	.	TRBJ2-2	CASTLGEAGVHGELFF	TGTGCCAGCACCTTAGGGGAAGCGGGAGTGCACGGGGAGCTGTTTTTT
TRBV9	.	.	TRBJ2-7	CASSGDLAYEQYF	TGTGCCAGCTCCGGGGATCTTGCCTACGAGCAGTACTTC
TRBV30	TRBD1	.	TRBJ1-1	CAWSPSNRGEGAEAFF	TGTGCCTGGAGCCCTTCCAACAGGGGTGAAGGTGCTGAAGCTTTCTTT
TRBV4-1	.	.	TRBJ2-7	CASSGSGYEQYF	TGCGCCAGCAGCGGATCAGGCTACGAGCAGTACTTC
TRBV5-1	.	.	TRBJ1-2	CASSLQDRYGYTF	TGCGCCAGCAGCTTGCAGGACCGCTATGGCTACACCTTC
TRBV2	TRBD2	.	TRBJ2-7	CASSEPAGSYEQYF	TGTGCCAGCAGTGAACCAGCGGGATCCTACGAGCAGTACTTC
TRBV29-1	TRBD1	.	TRBJ2-3	CSVDRGGGTDTQYF	TGCAGCGTGGACAGGGGCGGCGGCACAGATACGCAGTATTTT